Each of the 18 T cell receptor beta chains below was sequenced from the same sample in a study of blood T cell repertoires in COVID-19. Assay used: immunoSEQ multiplex PCR; TCRdb lists only in-frame clones, some missing. This sample has hundreds of thousands of clones, with 87% found just once. The sequenced material came from PBMCs or T cells enriched from blood (not recorded which). The receptors were sampled from a woman between 18 and 30 years old with acute COVID-19.

This chain joins TRBV29-1 and TRBJ1-3; tentative D call: TRBD1 (6 bases). This CDR3 contains 15 residues. The germline V gene has CDR1 SQVTM and CDR2 ANQGSEA. V was shortened by 2 bases and J by 1 base, with 12 bases between the two germline ends. CDR3 nucleotides: TGCAGCGTTGAAATCGTACAGGGTTCTGGAAACACCATATATTTT. This gives the protein CSVEIVQGSGNTIYF.

The V call is TRBV2, the J call TRBJ2-7; 7 positions match TRBD1. The CDR3 has 13 amino acids. The V segment lost 10 bases and the J segment 0 bases; nucleotides outside the gene matches: 6. Looked up from germline, CDR1 is SNHLY and CDR2 is FYNNEI. The CDR3 loop reads CAILRDSSYEQYF. CDR3 DNA sequence: TGTGCCATCCTCCGGGACAGCTCCTACGAGCAGTACTTC.

This chain uses TRBV7-9 with TRBJ2-3; TRBD2 is a possible D gene (5 bases). Germline V gene data show CDR1 as SEHNR and CDR2 as FQNEAQ (reference sequence). Trimming removed 3 bases from V and 0 bases from J, with 16 bases in between. This CDR3 is 17 amino acids long. The CDR3 protein is CASSFVARRVSTDTQYF. The CDR3 bases are TGTGCCAGCAGCTTCGTGGCACGGCGGGTTAGCACAGATACGCAGTATTTT.

V is TRBV10-2 and J is TRBJ2-3; no firm D call. The ends were cut back, 7 bases at V and 1 base at J, with 9 bases in the middle. Looked up from germline, CDR1 is WSHSY and CDR2 is SAAADI. This CDR3 has 13 amino acids. In DNA form, the CDR3 reads TGCGCCAGCACTGTTCTAGGCACAGATACGCAGTATTTT. Amino acid sequence: CASTVLGTDTQYF.

CDR3 amino acids: CASSSVGVEAFF. The CDR3 bases are TGTGCCAGCAGTTCTGTGGGAGTCGAAGCTTTCTTT. The J gene is TRBJ1-1, the V gene TRBV12-3 or TRBV12-4; D not certain. This CDR3 has 12 residues. V dropped 4 bases and J dropped 8 bases, with 11 bases sitting between them.

This clone was seen once. The chain joins TRBV12-5 to TRBJ2-5; 8 bases align to TRBD1. V trimming: 6 bases; J trimming: 5 bases; junction bases outside the gene matches: 8. The CDR3 spans 14 residues. CDR1 and CDR2 (germline): LGHNT, FRNRAP. CDR3 coding DNA: TGTGCTAGTGGAGAGACAGGGGCAAGGGAGACCCAGTACTTC. Translated: CASGETGARETQYF.

The rearrangement links TRBV6-4 to TRBJ2-2; 7 bases fit TRBD1. The CDR3 runs to 15 residues. Germline CDR1 MRHNA, CDR2 SNTAGT. Germline trimming cut 8 bases from V and 4 bases from J; bases unmatched to any gene: 10. For the CDR3, the DNA is TGTGCCAGCTGGGAGAAGGGACAGATCACCGGGGAGCTGTTTTTT. The encoded protein is CASWEKGQITGELFF.

The chain joins TRBV6-1 to TRBJ2-7, with D possibly being TRBD1 (6 bases). Germline loops: CDR1 MNHNS, CDR2 SASEGT. Deletions cut 1 base from V and 1 base from J, with 14 bases between. This CDR3 is built from 16 residues. The CDR3 coding sequence is TGTGCCAGCAGTGAAGGACGGGTCACAGGGTCCTACGAGCAGTACTTC. Its translation: CASSEGRVTGSYEQYF.

The rearrangement joins TRBV27 to TRBJ1-3; possibly TRBD1 for D (5 bases). V was trimmed by 2 bases and J by 4 bases, leaving 18 bases between them. The CDR3 spans 17 residues. The germline CDR1 and CDR2 sequences are MNHEY and SMNVEV (reference sequence). The CDR3 loop reads CASSLMGDWLPGNTIYF. CDR3 bases: TGTGCCAGCAGTTTAATGGGGGACTGGCTTCCCGGAAACACCATATATTTT.

This chain connects TRBV5-1 to TRBJ2-7; TRBD2 aligns across 7 bases. The J segment lost 6 bases and the V segment lost 4 bases, leaving 13 bases of the junction unmatched. This CDR3 spans 15 amino acids. Per germline, CDR1 SGHRS and CDR2 YFSETQ. CDR3 coding DNA: TGCGCCAGCAGCACCCAGGCGGGAGTATCCCGCGAGCAGTACTTC. Translated, it gives CASSTQAGVSREQYF.

V usage is TRBV28 and J usage is TRBJ2-4; 9 positions agree with TRBD1. CDR1 and CDR2 from the germline V gene are MDHEN and SYDVKM. The CDR3 runs 16 residues. V lost 5 bases to trimming and J lost 3 bases; unmatched junction nucleotides: 8. CDR3 loop: CASSTRTGEDKNIQYF. The CDR3 DNA follows: TGTGCCAGCAGTACCCGGACAGGGGAGGACAAAAACATTCAGTACTTC.

J is TRBJ2-1 and V is TRBV27, with D maybe TRBD1 (6 bases). The CDR3 is 15 amino acids. Trimming took off 6 bases at V and 2 bases at J, with 14 bases between the two ends. Germline-derived CDR1 and CDR2 are MNHEY and SMNVEV (reference sequence). CDR3 bases: TGTGCCAGCAGCCTCACTTGGGACACCTACAATGAGCAGTTCTTC. It translates to CASSLTWDTYNEQFF.

In its sample, this clone was seen a few times. The chain is built from TRBV28 and TRBJ1-5; D call uncertain. The CDR3 has 17 residues. Looked up from germline, CDR1 is MDHEN and CDR2 is SYDVKM. Trimming left V 3 bases short and J 4 bases short, with 19 bases between. CDR3 coding DNA: TGTGCCAGCAGTTTGAGAGCGGATGCTCACCATAATCAGCCCCAGCATTTT. This translates into CASSLRADAHHNQPQHF.

The V and J genes are TRBV9 and TRBJ2-3; perhaps TRBD2 as D (6 bases). V was cut by 0 bases and J by 4 bases, with 15 bases left in between. This CDR3 has 16 residues. Germline CDR1 and CDR2: SGDLS and YYNGEE. The CDR3 region is CASSVDRTGESDTQYF. CDR3 bases: TGTGCCAGCAGCGTAGATAGGACGGGGGAGTCAGATACGCAGTATTTT.

CDR3 sequence (DNA): TGCAGTGCTAGTCAGCCAGGGATTAACTATGGCTACACCTTC. Protein: CSASQPGINYGYTF. The V call is TRBV20-1, the J call TRBJ1-2; D may be TRBD1 (5 bases). Germline CDR1 DFQATT, CDR2 SNEGSKA (reference sequence). Trimming removed 3 bases at V and 1 base at J, with 12 bases between. This CDR3 region has 14 residues.

The chain carries TRBV28 and TRBJ1-5, with D unresolved. CDR3 length equals 13 residues. The germline V gene encodes CDR1 MDHEN and CDR2 SYDVKM. Trimming stripped 10 bases from V and 6 bases from J, with 16 bases between. The CDR3 DNA is TGTGCCACCCGACCGGGGATGAGTCAGCCCCAGCATTTT. Protein sequence: CATRPGMSQPQHF.

V usage is TRBV7-2 and J usage is TRBJ2-7, with TRBD2 matching 13 bases. The germline V gene has CDR1 SGHTA and CDR2 FQGNSA. This CDR3 is 17 amino acids long. Trimming took 1 base from V and 0 from J; bases not matched to a gene: 3. The CDR3 sequence: CASSLVWTSGSSYEQYF. The CDR3 DNA reads as TGTGCCAGCAGCTTAGTTTGGACTAGCGGGAGCTCCTACGAGCAGTACTTC.

The chain links TRBV30 to TRBJ1-4; possible D gene TRBD1, 6 bases. This CDR3 has 19 residues. Germline values: CDR1 GTSNPN, CDR2 SVGIG (reference sequence). Trimming left V 4 bases short and J 0 bases short, with 24 bases between. CDR3 DNA sequence: TGTGCCTGGACCAAAGGACAGAATCGAATACCTGCAACTAATGAAAAACTGTTTTTT. This encodes CAWTKGQNRIPATNEKLFF.